The 11 T cell receptor beta chains reported below all come from one sample, sequenced in a study of cytomegalovirus exposure and HLA in healthy donors. Amplification used 60 Vbeta primers and 13 Jbeta primers. Assay used: immunoSEQ multiplex PCR; TCRdb lists only in-frame clones, some missing. The sample's table shows approximately 100,000 clones. Specimen: PBMCs. The receptors derive from a man aged 50 or older in good health and CMV-seronegative.

The V call is TRBV19, the J call TRBJ2-5, with 7 bases that match TRBD1. Germline loops: CDR1 LNHDA, CDR2 SQIVND (reference sequence). CDR3 length: 14 amino acids. V gave up 5 bases and J gave up 2 bases; unmatched junction bases: 5. The CDR3 reads CASSSGTVQETQYF. Written as DNA, the CDR3 is TGTGCCAGTAGTTCCGGGACAGTACAAGAGACCCAGTACTTC.

The chain recombines TRBV13 with TRBJ2-7, with TRBD2 matching over 9 bases. CDR1 and CDR2 from the germline V gene are PRHDT and FYEKMQ (reference sequence). J lost 11 bases, V lost 2 bases, and 10 bases had no gene match. CDR3 length: 14 residues. The CDR3 here is CASSLLAGARYEYF. The DNA of the CDR3 is TGTGCCAGCAGCTTATTAGCGGGAGCCCGTTATGAGTACTTC.

This chain joins TRBV9 and TRBJ2-6, with D maybe TRBD1 (6 bases). The germline CDR1 and CDR2 sequences are SGDLS and YYNGEE. The CDR3 is 18 residues long. V was pared by 0 bases and J by 2 bases, with 15 bases between. The chain's CDR3 is CASSVETQGTAGANVLTF. The CDR3 DNA sequence: TGTGCCAGCAGCGTAGAGACTCAGGGGACGGCTGGGGCCAACGTCCTGACTTTC.

The gene calls are TRBV5-1 and TRBJ2-6; unclear D gene. Trimming took 2 bases from V and 0 from J, leaving 9 bases between them. Germline V CDR1 and CDR2: SGHRS, YFSETQ. CDR3 length: 16 amino acids. CDR3 region: CASSLYLLSGANVLTF. The CDR3, as DNA: TGCGCCAGCAGCTTATACTTACTCTCTGGGGCCAACGTCCTGACTTTC. The full variable domain, with the rest looked up from reference TRBV5-1 and TRBJ2-6, is KAGVTQTPRYLIKTRGQQVTLSCSPISGHRSVSWYQQTPGQGLQFLFEYFSETQRNKGNFPGRFSGRQFSNSRSEMNVSTLELGDSALYLCASSLYLLSGANVLTFGAGSRLTVL.

This sequence joins TRBV6-5 and TRBJ2-7; D may be TRBD1 (6 bases). The CDR3 loop spans 15 amino acids. Germline V gives CDR1 MNHEY, CDR2 SVGAGI. The ends were cut back, 7 bases at V and 2 bases at J, with 18 bases in the middle. The CDR3 is CASTRGDIRTYEQYF. In DNA, the CDR3 is TGTGCCAGCACCCGAGGGGACATCCGCACCTACGAGCAGTACTTC.

The chain joins TRBV19 to TRBJ1-5; D remains unclear. V was cut by 5 bases and J by 6 bases, with 17 bases left in between. The CDR3 totals 15 residues. Germline CDR1 is LNHDA and CDR2 is SQIVND (reference sequence). CDR3 amino acids: CASSLVGGFGQPQHF. Here the CDR3 DNA reads TGTGCCAGTAGTCTGGTCGGAGGTTTTGGTCAGCCCCAGCATTTT.

The gene calls are TRBV18 and TRBJ1-4; perhaps TRBD1 as D (6 bases). Looked up from germline, CDR1 is KGHSH and CDR2 is LQKENI. This CDR3 contains 15 residues. V dropped 6 bases and J dropped 0 bases, with 11 bases sitting between them. CDR3 DNA sequence: TGTGCCAGCTCCCCGGACAGATCAACTAATGAAAAACTGTTTTTT. This gives the protein CASSPDRSTNEKLFF. The full variable domain, rest sourced from reference TRBV18 and TRBJ1-4, is NAGVMQNPRHLVRRRGQEARLRCSPMKGHSHVYWYRQLPEEGLKFMVYLQKENIIDESGMPKERFSAEFPKEGPSILRIQQVVRGDSAAYFCASSPDRSTNEKLFFGSGTQLSVL.

This chain joins TRBV5-5 and TRBJ1-5; D is perhaps TRBD1 (6 bases). CDR1 is SGHKS, CDR2 YYEKEE, per germline (reference sequence). The V end lost 2 bases, the J end lost 7 bases, and 16 bases lay between the germline ends. The CDR3 length is 15 residues. The DNA for the CDR3 is TGTGCCAGCAGCTTAGGTCGACCAGGGGACCAGCCCCAGCATTTT. Encoded protein: CASSLGRPGDQPQHF.

This sequence joins TRBV7-9 and TRBJ1-2; a weak D match, TRBD1 (6 bases). Per germline, CDR1 SEHNR and CDR2 FQNEAQ (reference sequence). V was clipped by 5 bases and J by 8 bases, with 24 bases between them. The CDR3 is 16 residues long. The CDR3 loop reads CASSQAQGPPIGGYTF. DNA for the CDR3: TGTGCCAGCAGCCAAGCCCAGGGGCCCCCGATCGGGGGCTACACCTTC.

This chain links TRBV9 with TRBJ1-2, with 7 nucleotides matching TRBD1. The V gene end was trimmed by 4 bases and the J gene end by 8 bases; junction bases not matched to a gene: 11. Germline V lookup: CDR1 SGDLS, CDR2 YYNGEE. The CDR3 covers 14 residues. CDR3 DNA: TGTGCCAGCAGCCAGAAGACAGGGTCCGGAGGCTACACCTTC. This encodes CASSQKTGSGGYTF.

This sequence joins TRBV5-1 and TRBJ1-1; 8 bases align to TRBD1. Germline V lookup: CDR1 SGHRS, CDR2 YFSETQ. The CDR3 extends over 16 amino acids. Trimming at V came to 0 bases and at J to 1 base, leaving 5 bases not matched to a gene. The CDR3 nucleotides read TGCGCCAGCAGCTTGGTGGGACAGGCGTCGAACACTGAAGCTTTCTTT. This gives the protein CASSLVGQASNTEAFF.